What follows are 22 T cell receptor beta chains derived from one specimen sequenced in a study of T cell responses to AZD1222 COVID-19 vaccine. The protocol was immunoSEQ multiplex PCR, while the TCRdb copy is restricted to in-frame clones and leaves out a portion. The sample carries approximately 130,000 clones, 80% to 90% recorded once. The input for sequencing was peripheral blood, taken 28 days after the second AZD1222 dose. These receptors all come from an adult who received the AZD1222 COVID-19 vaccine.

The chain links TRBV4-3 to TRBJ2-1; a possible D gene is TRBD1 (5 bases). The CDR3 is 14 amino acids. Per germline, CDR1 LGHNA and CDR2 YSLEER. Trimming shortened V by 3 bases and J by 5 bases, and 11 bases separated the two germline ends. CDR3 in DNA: TGCGCCAGCAGCCAGGAAGACAGTGACAATGAGCAGTTCTTC. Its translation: CASSQEDSDNEQFF.

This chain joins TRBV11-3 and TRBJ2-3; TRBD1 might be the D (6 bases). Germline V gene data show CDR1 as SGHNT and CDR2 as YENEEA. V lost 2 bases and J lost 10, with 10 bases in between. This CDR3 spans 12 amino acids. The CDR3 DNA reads TGTGCCAGCAGCTTAACAGGGAGCGCGCAGTATTTT. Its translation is CASSLTGSAQYF.

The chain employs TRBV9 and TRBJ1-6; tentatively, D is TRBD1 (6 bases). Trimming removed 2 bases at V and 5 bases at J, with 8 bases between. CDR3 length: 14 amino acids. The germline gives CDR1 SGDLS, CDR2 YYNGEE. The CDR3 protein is CASSVGTNNSPLHF. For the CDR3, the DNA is TGTGCCAGCAGCGTCGGGACAAATAATTCACCCCTCCACTTT.

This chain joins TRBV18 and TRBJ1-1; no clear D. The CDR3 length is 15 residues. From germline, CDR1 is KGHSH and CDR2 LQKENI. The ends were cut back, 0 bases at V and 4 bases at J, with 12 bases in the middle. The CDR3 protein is CASSPPRVSSTEAFF. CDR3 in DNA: TGTGCCAGCTCACCACCGAGGGTATCGAGCACTGAAGCTTTCTTT.

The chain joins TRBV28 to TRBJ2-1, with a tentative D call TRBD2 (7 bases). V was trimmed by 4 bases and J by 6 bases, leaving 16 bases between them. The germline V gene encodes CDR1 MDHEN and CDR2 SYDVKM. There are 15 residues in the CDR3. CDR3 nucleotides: TGTGCCAGCAGTTCCGCCTTAGGGGGGGTCAATGAGCAGTTCTTC. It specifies CASSSALGGVNEQFF.

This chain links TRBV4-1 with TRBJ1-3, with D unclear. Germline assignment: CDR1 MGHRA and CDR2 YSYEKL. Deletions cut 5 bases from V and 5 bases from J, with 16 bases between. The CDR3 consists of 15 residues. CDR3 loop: CASSFVAGMRNTIYF. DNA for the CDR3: TGCGCCAGCAGCTTCGTAGCTGGTATGAGAAACACCATATATTTT.

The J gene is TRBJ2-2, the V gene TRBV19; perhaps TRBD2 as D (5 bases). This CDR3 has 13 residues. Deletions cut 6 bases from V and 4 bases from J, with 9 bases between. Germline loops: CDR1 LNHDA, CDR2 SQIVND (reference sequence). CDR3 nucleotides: TGTGCCAGTAGGGGAGCTGGCACCGGGGAGCTGTTTTTT. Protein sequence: CASRGAGTGELFF.

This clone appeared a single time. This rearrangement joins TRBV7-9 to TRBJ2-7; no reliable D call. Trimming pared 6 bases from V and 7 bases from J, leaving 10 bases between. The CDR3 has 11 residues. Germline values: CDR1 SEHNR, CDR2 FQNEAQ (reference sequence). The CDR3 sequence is CASSPSTEQYF. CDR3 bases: TGTGCCAGCAGTCCCTCGACTGAGCAGTACTTC.

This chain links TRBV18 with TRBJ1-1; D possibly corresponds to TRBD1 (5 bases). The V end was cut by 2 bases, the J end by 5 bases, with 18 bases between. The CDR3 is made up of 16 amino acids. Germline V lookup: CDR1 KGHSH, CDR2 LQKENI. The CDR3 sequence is CASSPGAGMERTEAFF. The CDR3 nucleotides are TGTGCCAGCTCACCAGGGGCTGGCATGGAACGGACTGAAGCTTTCTTT.

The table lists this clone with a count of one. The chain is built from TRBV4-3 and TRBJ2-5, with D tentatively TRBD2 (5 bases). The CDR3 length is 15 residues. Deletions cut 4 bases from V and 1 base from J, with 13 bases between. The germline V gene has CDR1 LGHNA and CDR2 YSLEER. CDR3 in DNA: TGCGCCAGCAGCCTTGGAGGACGTACCCAAGAGACCCAGTACTTC. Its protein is CASSLGGRTQETQYF.

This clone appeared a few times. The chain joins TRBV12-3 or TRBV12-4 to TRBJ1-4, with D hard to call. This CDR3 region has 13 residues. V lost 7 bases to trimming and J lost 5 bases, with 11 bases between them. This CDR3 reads CASTRRPNEKLFF. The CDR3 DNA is TGTGCCAGCACCCGCAGGCCGAATGAAAAACTGTTTTTT.

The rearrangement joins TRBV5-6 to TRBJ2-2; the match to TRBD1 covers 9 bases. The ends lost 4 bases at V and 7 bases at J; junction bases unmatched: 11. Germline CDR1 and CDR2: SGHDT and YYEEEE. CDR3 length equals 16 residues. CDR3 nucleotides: TGTGCCAGCAGCCATCTTACAGGGGGCGCAGGCGGGGAGCTGTTTTTT. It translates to CASSHLTGGAGGELFF.

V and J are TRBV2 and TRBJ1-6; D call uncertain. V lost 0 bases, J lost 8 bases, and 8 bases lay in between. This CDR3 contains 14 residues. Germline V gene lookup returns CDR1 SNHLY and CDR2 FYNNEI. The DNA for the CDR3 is TGTGCCAGCAGTGAAGCAGGCTTCTATTCACCCCTCCACTTT. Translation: CASSEAGFYSPLHF.

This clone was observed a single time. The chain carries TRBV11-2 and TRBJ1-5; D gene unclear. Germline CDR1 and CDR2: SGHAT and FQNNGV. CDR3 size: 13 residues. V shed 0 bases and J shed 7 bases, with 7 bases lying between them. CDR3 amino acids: CASSLEAQQPQHF. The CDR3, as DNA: TGTGCCAGCAGCTTAGAGGCCCAACAGCCCCAGCATTTT.

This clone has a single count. CDR3 nucleotides: TGTGCCAGTAGTATCGGGGCCTTCAAGGAGGGCAATCAGCCCCAGCATTTT. Translating it yields CASSIGAFKEGNQPQHF. This chain connects TRBV19 to TRBJ1-5, with D possibly matching TRBD1 (5 bases). This CDR3 region has 17 residues. V shed 3 bases and J shed 2 bases, with 17 bases lying between them. Germline assignment: CDR1 LNHDA and CDR2 SQIVND (reference sequence).

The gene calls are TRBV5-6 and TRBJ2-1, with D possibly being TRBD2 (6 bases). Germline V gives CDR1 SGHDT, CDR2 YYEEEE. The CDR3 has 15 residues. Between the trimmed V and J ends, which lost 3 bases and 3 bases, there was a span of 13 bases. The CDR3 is CASSSPGVGYNEQFF. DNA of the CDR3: TGTGCCAGCAGCTCCCCGGGGGTCGGCTACAATGAGCAGTTCTTC.

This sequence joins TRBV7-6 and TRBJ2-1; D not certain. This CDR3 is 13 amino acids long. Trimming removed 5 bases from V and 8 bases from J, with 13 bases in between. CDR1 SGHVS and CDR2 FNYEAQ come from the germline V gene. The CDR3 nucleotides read TGTGCCAGCAGCCTCCGAACCGGAGATGAGCAGTTCTTC. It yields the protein CASSLRTGDEQFF. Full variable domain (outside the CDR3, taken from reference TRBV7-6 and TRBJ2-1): GAGVSQSPRYKVTKRGQDVALRCDPISGHVSLYWYRQALGQGPEFLTYFNYEAQQDKSGLPNDRFSAERPEGSISTLTIQRTEQRDSAMYRCASSLRTGDEQFFGPGTRLTVL.

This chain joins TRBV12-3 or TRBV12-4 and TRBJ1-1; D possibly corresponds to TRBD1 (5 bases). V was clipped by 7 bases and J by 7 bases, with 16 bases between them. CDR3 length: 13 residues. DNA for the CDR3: TGTGCCAGCACTCTCACGGGACCTTTTGAAGCTTTCTTT. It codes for CASTLTGPFEAFF.

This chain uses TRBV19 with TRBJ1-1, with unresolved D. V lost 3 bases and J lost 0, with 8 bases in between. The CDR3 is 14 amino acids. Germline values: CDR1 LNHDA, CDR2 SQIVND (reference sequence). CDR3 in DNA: TGTGCCAGTAGTATGGCTACGTTGAACACTGAAGCTTTCTTT. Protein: CASSMATLNTEAFF.

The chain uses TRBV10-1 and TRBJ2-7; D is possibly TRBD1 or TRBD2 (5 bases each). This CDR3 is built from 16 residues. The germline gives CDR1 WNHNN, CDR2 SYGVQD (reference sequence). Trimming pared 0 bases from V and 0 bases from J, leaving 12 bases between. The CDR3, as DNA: TGCGCCAGCAGTGAGTCGACCTCAGGGAGCTCCTACGAGCAGTACTTC. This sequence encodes CASSESTSGSSYEQYF.

CDR3 sequence (DNA): TGTGCCAGTGTCCCCCAGACAGATAACTATGGCTACACCTTC. Residues: CASVPQTDNYGYTF. The chain employs TRBV19 and TRBJ1-2; a weak D match, TRBD1 (5 bases). Germline values: CDR1 LNHDA, CDR2 SQIVND (reference sequence). This CDR3 is 14 amino acids long. V gave up 8 bases and J gave up 1 base, with 14 bases separating them. The whole variable domain, remainder taken from reference TRBV19 and TRBJ1-2, is DGGITQSPKYLFRKEGQNVTLSCEQNLNHDAMYWYRQDPGQGLRLIYYSQIVNDFQKGDIAEGYSVSREKKESFPLTVTSAQKNPTAFYLCASVPQTDNYGYTFGSGTRLTVV.

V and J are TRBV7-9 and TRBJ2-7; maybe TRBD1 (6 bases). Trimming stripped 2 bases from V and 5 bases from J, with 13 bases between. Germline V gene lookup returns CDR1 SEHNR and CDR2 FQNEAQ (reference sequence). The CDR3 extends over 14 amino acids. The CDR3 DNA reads TGTGCCAGCAGCTTAACTGCCAGGGGCCACGAGCAGTACTTC. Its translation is CASSLTARGHEQYF.